The T cell receptor beta chain described here comes from a study of immune cell composition in non-small cell lung cancer. Study as a whole: Most cases were lung adenocarcinoma or squamous cell carcinoma.

Normal lung was taken at the farthest possible site, at least 3 cm from tumour. The CDR3 is made up of 14 amino acids. Germline CDR1 SGHVS, CDR2 FQNEAQ. V was clipped by 3 bases and J by 4 bases; unmatched bases: 2. Generated by immunoSEQ multiplex PCR, the TCRdb table keeps only in-frame clones and is missing some. This table holds under 2,000 clones, 60% to 80% found once. The chain employs TRBV7-8 and TRBJ1-5; 8 bases match TRBD1. The sequencing sample was made of non-adjacent lung tissue. The TCR originated in a human donor with non-small cell lung cancer. CDR3 in DNA: TGTGCCAGCAGCTTTTACAGGGGGAATCAGCCCCAGCATTTT. This encodes CASSFYRGNQPQHF. The full variable domain, rest sourced from reference TRBV7-8 and TRBJ1-5, is GAGVSQSPRYKVAKRGQDVALRCDPISGHVSLFWYQQALGQGPEFLTYFQNEAQLDKSGLPSDRFFAERPEGSVSTLKIQRTQQEDSAVYLCASSFYRGNQPQHFGDGTRLSIL.